The sequence of this T cell receptor beta chain was determined in a study of blood T cell repertoires in COVID-19. Study as a whole: There were acute and convalescent COVID-19 samples, and they came from the United States, Italy and Spain. In each case, the material was cDNA or gDNA derived from T cells, B-cell-depleted T cells, or PBMCs.

In the authors' methods: Estimation of nucleated cell counts was performed using reference gene primer amplification. Method: immunoSEQ multiplex PCR; TCRdb's copy keeps in-frame clones and lacks some. That table furnishes V, J and clone size, whereas the DNA furnished D and trimming. The sample holds under 200,000 clones, approximately 84% seen once. V dropped 3 bases and J dropped 7 bases, with 10 bases sitting between them. There are 13 residues in the CDR3. The specimen was peripheral blood. V usage is TRBV12-3 or TRBV12-4 and J usage is TRBJ1-5; D remains ambiguous. This TCR came from a human donor with acute or convalescent COVID-19. The donor label of this sample is uncertain. CDR3 region: CASSFGKRQPQHF. The DNA for the CDR3 is TGTGCCAGCAGTTTCGGAAAGAGGCAGCCCCAGCATTTT.